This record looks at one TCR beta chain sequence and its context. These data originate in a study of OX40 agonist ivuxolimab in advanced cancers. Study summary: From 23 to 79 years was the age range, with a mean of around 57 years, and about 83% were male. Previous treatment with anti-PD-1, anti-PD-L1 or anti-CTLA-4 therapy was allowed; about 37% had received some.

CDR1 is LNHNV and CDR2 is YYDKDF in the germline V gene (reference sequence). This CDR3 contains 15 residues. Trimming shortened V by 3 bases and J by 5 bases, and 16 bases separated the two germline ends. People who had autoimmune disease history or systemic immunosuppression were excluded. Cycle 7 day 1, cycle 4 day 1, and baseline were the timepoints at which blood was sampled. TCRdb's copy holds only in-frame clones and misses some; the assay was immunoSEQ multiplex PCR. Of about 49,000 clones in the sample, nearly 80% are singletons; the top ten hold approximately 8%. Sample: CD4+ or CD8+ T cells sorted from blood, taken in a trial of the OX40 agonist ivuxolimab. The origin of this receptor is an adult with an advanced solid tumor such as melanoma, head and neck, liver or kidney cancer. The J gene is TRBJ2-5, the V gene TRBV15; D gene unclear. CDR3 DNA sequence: TGTGCCACCAGCAGGGGCGGACCGTCCGGGGAGACCCAGTACTTC. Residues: CATSRGGPSGETQYF.